A selection of T cell receptor beta chains follows, all from one sample in a study of persistence of HIV-infected CD4 T cells. These receptors are not linked to any known antigen. The data were produced by immunoSEQ multiplex PCR, yet TCRdb's version contains in-frame clones alone and is incomplete. The top ten hold over 15% of the sample, which has some 32,000 clones, 65% to 90% seen once. The starting material was CD4+ T cells sorted from PBMCs after approximately 19-hour stimulation, obtained from a patient who received antiretroviral therapy. Receptors were obtained from an adult woman with HIV who was CMV-seropositive. Both conserved end residues are trimmed from each CDR3. D genes are given only for firm matches.

J gene: TRBJ1-5
D gene: NA
V gene: TRBV2
CDR3 protein: ASSVGTDENQPQH

J gene: TRBJ2-2
D gene: NA
V gene: TRBV2
CDR3 protein: ASSGRANTGELF

J gene: TRBJ2-7
D gene: NA
V gene: TRBV4-1
CDR3 protein: ASSQDLQSNRDREQY

J gene: TRBJ1-1
D gene: NA
V gene: TRBV7-9
CDR3 protein: ASSLVWGSEAF

J gene: TRBJ2-7
D gene: TRBD1
V gene: TRBV19
CDR3 protein: ASSISGQGAYEQY

J gene: TRBJ1-6
D gene: NA
V gene: TRBV30
CDR3 protein: AWGPPGSPLH

J gene: TRBJ1-1
D gene: TRBD1
V gene: TRBV4-3
CDR3 protein: ASSQLTGVNTEAF

J gene: TRBJ1-1
D gene: TRBD1
V gene: TRBV28
CDR3 protein: ASSIPTGGNHEAF

J gene: TRBJ1-6
D gene: NA
V gene: TRBV27
CDR3 protein: ASSFWFRNSPLH

J gene: TRBJ1-4
D gene: NA
V gene: TRBV7-9
CDR3 protein: ASSLLTRGGEKLF

J gene: TRBJ2-3
D gene: NA
V gene: TRBV5-6
CDR3 protein: ASSLANSAVTDTQY

J gene: TRBJ1-1
D gene: NA
V gene: TRBV7-8
CDR3 protein: ASKKGEVTEAF

J gene: TRBJ2-1
D gene: TRBD2
V gene: TRBV18
CDR3 protein: ASSQSHGRGAPYNEQF

J gene: TRBJ2-7
D gene: NA
V gene: TRBV11-3
CDR3 protein: ASSTQGYEQY

J gene: TRBJ2-1
D gene: TRBD1
V gene: TRBV10-2
CDR3 protein: ASSGNGQAFF

J gene: TRBJ2-2
D gene: NA
V gene: TRBV7-8
CDR3 protein: ASSWTTGPAGELF

J gene: TRBJ1-1
D gene: NA
V gene: TRBV12-3/TRBV12-4
CDR3 protein: ATSLGGNTEAF

J gene: TRBJ1-6
D gene: TRBD1
V gene: TRBV29-1
CDR3 protein: SVDEKDRDTVSYNSPLH

J gene: TRBJ2-7
D gene: NA
V gene: TRBV11-2
CDR3 protein: ASSLSGGRHEQY

J gene: TRBJ2-1
D gene: NA
V gene: TRBV19
CDR3 protein: ASSIGGRRGPDYNEQF

J gene: TRBJ2-1
D gene: NA
V gene: TRBV7-6
CDR3 protein: ASSLVPGTNEQF

J gene: TRBJ2-5
D gene: NA
V gene: TRBV29-1
CDR3 protein: SVVRVRGVQETQY

J gene: TRBJ1-4
D gene: NA
V gene: TRBV28
CDR3 protein: ASSLQIKGRKLF

J gene: TRBJ1-6
D gene: NA
V gene: TRBV9
CDR3 protein: ASSDTGFSSPLH

J gene: TRBJ1-2
D gene: TRBD1
V gene: TRBV2
CDR3 protein: ASRAGGTYGYT

J gene: TRBJ1-3
D gene: NA
V gene: TRBV3-1/TRBV3-2
CDR3 protein: ASSQEGGIWVSSGNTIY

J gene: TRBJ2-3
D gene: NA
V gene: TRBV29-1
CDR3 protein: SVEDGTDTQY

J gene: TRBJ2-1
D gene: TRBD2
V gene: TRBV7-8
CDR3 protein: ASSRGTTHNEQF

J gene: TRBJ1-2
D gene: NA
V gene: TRBV2
CDR3 protein: ASSTLTDNYGYT

J gene: TRBJ1-2
D gene: NA
V gene: TRBV24-1
CDR3 protein: ATSGRQADSYGYT

J gene: TRBJ1-2
D gene: TRBD1
V gene: TRBV5-1
CDR3 protein: ASSLGQGEVKGYT

J gene: TRBJ1-1
D gene: TRBD1
V gene: TRBV6-1
CDR3 protein: ASSLRGQGRTEAF

J gene: TRBJ1-2
D gene: TRBD1
V gene: TRBV6-5
CDR3 protein: ASSYGTGGDNYGYT

J gene: TRBJ1-5
D gene: NA
V gene: TRBV4-1
CDR3 protein: ASSQDQSNQPQH

J gene: TRBJ1-5
D gene: TRBD1
V gene: TRBV10-1
CDR3 protein: ASKGQGHQPQH

J gene: TRBJ2-7
D gene: NA
V gene: TRBV24-1
CDR3 protein: ATSDSSWMGLREQY

J gene: TRBJ1-3
D gene: TRBD1
V gene: TRBV19
CDR3 protein: ASQTGGNSGNTIY

J gene: TRBJ1-6
D gene: NA
V gene: TRBV3-1/TRBV3-2
CDR3 protein: ASSQPYSLGRGVSPLH

J gene: TRBJ2-6
D gene: NA
V gene: TRBV10-3
CDR3 protein: AISESGRGSGANVLT

J gene: TRBJ1-1
D gene: TRBD1
V gene: TRBV7-2
CDR3 protein: ASSFYLSSGTGTAF

J gene: TRBJ2-2
D gene: NA
V gene: TRBV5-1
CDR3 protein: ASSSPMGRNTGELF

J gene: TRBJ1-1
D gene: TRBD1
V gene: TRBV19
CDR3 protein: ASTSTGGSTEAF

J gene: TRBJ1-4
D gene: NA
V gene: TRBV6-2/TRBV6-3
CDR3 protein: ASSSVGTWEKLF

J gene: TRBJ1-5
D gene: NA
V gene: TRBV19
CDR3 protein: ASRSGAGNQPQH

J gene: TRBJ2-7
D gene: NA
V gene: TRBV11-3
CDR3 protein: ASSLESTGTYEQY

J gene: TRBJ1-3
D gene: NA
V gene: TRBV5-6
CDR3 protein: ASSLGIQGLSGNTIY

J gene: TRBJ2-2
D gene: NA
V gene: TRBV7-9
CDR3 protein: ASSRYSGELF

J gene: TRBJ2-2
D gene: TRBD2
V gene: TRBV3-1/TRBV3-2
CDR3 protein: ASSRQLAGGPIPGELF

J gene: TRBJ2-6
D gene: NA
V gene: TRBV19
CDR3 protein: ASSIGNRAGANVLT

J gene: TRBJ1-1
D gene: NA
V gene: TRBV5-8
CDR3 protein: ASSQPGGRANTEAF

J gene: TRBJ2-1
D gene: TRBD2
V gene: TRBV6-5
CDR3 protein: ASSYSPGLANNEQF

J gene: TRBJ2-6
D gene: TRBD1
V gene: TRBV19
CDR3 protein: ASSPDRTSGANVLT